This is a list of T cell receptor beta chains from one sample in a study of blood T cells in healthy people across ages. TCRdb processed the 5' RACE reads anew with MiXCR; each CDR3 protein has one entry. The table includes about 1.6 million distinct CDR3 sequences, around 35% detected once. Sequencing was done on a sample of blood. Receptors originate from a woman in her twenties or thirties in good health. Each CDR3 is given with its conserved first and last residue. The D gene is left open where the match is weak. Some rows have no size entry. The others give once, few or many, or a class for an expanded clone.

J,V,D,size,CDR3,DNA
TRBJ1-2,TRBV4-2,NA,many,CASRGYYGYTF,TGTGCCAGCCGCGGGTACTATGGCTACACCTTC
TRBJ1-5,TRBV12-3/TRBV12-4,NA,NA,CASSWGFGQPRHF,TGTGCCAGCAGTTGGGGGTTTGGGCAGCCCCGGCATTTT
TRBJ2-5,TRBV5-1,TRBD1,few,CASSGRTGEDEQYF,TGCGCCAGCAGCGGCCGGACAGGTGAAGATGAGCAGTACTTC
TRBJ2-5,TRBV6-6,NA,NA,CASNIDRAQETQYF,TGTGCCAGCAACATCGACAGAGCCCAAGAGACCCAGTACTTC
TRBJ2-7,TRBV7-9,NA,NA,CASSLVGTENSYEQYF,TGTGCCAGCAGCTTAGTCGGGACCGAGAACTCCTACGAGCAGTACTTC
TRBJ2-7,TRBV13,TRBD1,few,CASSPLTGGSEQYF,TGTGCCAGCAGCCCATTGACAGGGGGCTCCGAGCAGTACTTC
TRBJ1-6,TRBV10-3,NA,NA,CAISETGMAMSPLHF,TGTGCCATCAGTGAGACAGGGATGGCTATGTCACCCCTCCACTTT
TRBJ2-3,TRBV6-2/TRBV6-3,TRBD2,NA,CASSYGGTSGSLTDTQYF,TGTGCCAGCAGTTACGGGGGTACTAGCGGATCACTCACAGATACGCAGTATTTT
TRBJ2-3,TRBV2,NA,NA,CASRPDFTDTQYF,TGTGCCAGCAGACCGGACTTCACGGATACGCAGTATTTT
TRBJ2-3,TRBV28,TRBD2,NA,CASNKLAGYNTDTQYF,TGTGCCAGCAACAAACTAGCGGGGTACAACACAGATACGCAGTATTTT
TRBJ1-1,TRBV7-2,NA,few,CASGRDINTEAFF,TGTGCCAGCGGGCGGGATATTAACACTGAAGCTTTCTTT
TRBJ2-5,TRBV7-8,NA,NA,CASSLVSPPDETQYF,TGTGCCAGCAGCTTAGTTTCCCCGCCCGACGAGACCCAGTACTTC
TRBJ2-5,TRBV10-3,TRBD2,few,CAIKAGGPGETQYF,TGTGCCATCAAGGCGGGAGGGCCGGGGGAGACCCAGTACTTC
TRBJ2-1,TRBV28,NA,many,CASGGGGATYNEQFF,TGTGCCAGTGGGGGTGGGGGAGCGACCTACAATGAGCAGTTCTTC
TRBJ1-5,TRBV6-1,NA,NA,CASIDRGAGESQPQHF,TGTGCCAGCATAGACAGAGGGGCTGGGGAGAGTCAGCCCCAGCATTTT
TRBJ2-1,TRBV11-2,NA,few,CASSRDLLINEQFF,TGTGCCAGCAGCCGGGATTTACTGATAAATGAGCAGTTCTTC
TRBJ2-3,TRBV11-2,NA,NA,CASDEGVLSTDTQYF,TGTGCCAGCGATGAGGGGGTACTTAGCACAGATACGCAGTATTTT
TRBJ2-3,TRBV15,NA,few,CATKGGGVLRDTQYF,TGTGCCACCAAGGGTGGCGGGGTCCTCCGGGATACGCAGTATTTT
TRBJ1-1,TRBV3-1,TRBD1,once,CASSPYRGFTEAFF,TGTGCCAGCAGCCCATACAGGGGTTTCACTGAAGCTTTCTTT
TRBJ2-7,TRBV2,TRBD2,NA,CASSERASGTYEQYF,TGTGCCAGCAGTGAAAGGGCTAGCGGGACTTACGAGCAGTACTTC
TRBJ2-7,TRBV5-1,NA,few,CASSLELLREQYF,TGCGCCAGCAGCTTGGAACTATTGAGAGAGCAGTACTTC
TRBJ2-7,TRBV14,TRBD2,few,CASSSTSGVDEQYF,TGTGCCAGCAGCTCGACTAGCGGGGTCGACGAGCAGTACTTC
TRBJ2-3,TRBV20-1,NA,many,CSARDPASFSTDTQYF,TGCAGTGCTAGAGATCCGGCTTCTTTTAGCACAGATACGCAGTATTTT
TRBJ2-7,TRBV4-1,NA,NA,CASSQSTRGLYEQYF,TGCGCCAGCAGCCAATCGACAAGGGGCCTCTACGAGCAGTACTTC